A single sample gave rise to the 22 T cell receptor beta chains below, sequenced in a study of HIV-infected patients and healthy controls. No cell fractionation was done, so the repertoire covers all unsorted peripheral blood T cells. About 500 ng RNA was reverse transcribed with alpha and beta constant-region primers. Alpha and beta chain libraries were made separately by chain-specific third strand synthesis with multiplexing indices. Using its own MiXCR run on the 5' RACE reads, TCRdb lists one record per CDR3 protein. This sample has some 19,000 distinct CDR3 sequences, with around 10% found just once. The sample taken for sequencing was blood. These receptors were collected from an adult in good health.

In its sample, this clonotype was seen many times. This chain uses TRBV2 with TRBJ2-5; D possibly corresponds to TRBD1 (6 bases). Per the germline V gene, CDR1 is SNHLY and CDR2 is FYNNEI. V was clipped by 8 bases and J by 2 bases, with 18 bases between them. The CDR3 length is 15 residues. This chain's CDR3 is CASESGQSGQETQYF. The DNA for the CDR3 is TGTGCCAGCGAAAGCGGACAGTCTGGTCAAGAGACCCAGTACTTC.

This clonotype appeared many times. J is TRBJ2-1 and V is TRBV4-2, with TRBD2 as a possible D gene (5 bases). Between the trimmed V and J ends, which lost 3 bases and 2 bases, there was a span of 8 bases. This CDR3 comprises 14 residues. CDR1 and CDR2 from the germline V gene are LGHNA and YNFKEQ. In DNA form, the CDR3 reads TGTGCCAGCAGCCAGGACGGGACCTACAATGAGCAGTTCTTC. It is translated as CASSQDGTYNEQFF.

This clonotype was seen at least ten times. The rearrangement links TRBV24-1 to TRBJ1-5; D is uncertain. This CDR3 contains 16 residues. V was clipped by 4 bases and J by 0 bases, with 12 bases between them. Germline V CDR1 and CDR2: KGHDR, SFDVKD. The CDR3 DNA reads as TGTGCCACCAGTGACTCAGACGGTGCTAGCAATCAGCCCCAGCATTTT. Protein sequence: CATSDSDGASNQPQHF.

This clonotype has a handful of counts. The gene calls are TRBV18 and TRBJ1-5, with TRBD1 identical over 9 bases. This CDR3 has 16 residues. The V and J ends lost 0 bases and 6 bases, in that order; junction bases with no gene match: 6. From germline, CDR1 is KGHSH and CDR2 LQKENI. The CDR3 coding sequence is TGTGCCAGCTCACCACCGTCCGGGACAGGGCTTCAGCCCCAGCATTTT. This gives the protein CASSPPSGTGLQPQHF.

This clonotype was detected ten times or more. The chain joins TRBV5-5 to TRBJ1-5, with 9 bases identical to TRBD1. Germline V CDR1 and CDR2: SGHKS, YYEKEE (reference sequence). The CDR3 runs 15 residues. J lost 2 bases, V lost 4 bases, and 4 bases had no gene match. The CDR3 DNA reads as TGTGCCAGCAGCACCTGGACAGGGGGCAATCAGCCCCAGCATTTT. This encodes CASSTWTGGNQPQHF.

This clonotype appeared many times. The chain has TRBV20-1 and TRBJ1-1; perhaps TRBD1 as D (6 bases). Trimming left V 3 bases short and J 3 bases short, with 8 bases between. The CDR3 has 12 residues. CDR1 is DFQATT, CDR2 SNEGSKA, per germline (reference sequence). The CDR3 sequence: CSASKGDTEAFF. The CDR3 coding sequence is TGCAGTGCTAGTAAGGGGGACACTGAAGCTTTCTTT.

This clonotype has more than one count but fewer than ten. The chain combines TRBV7-9 with TRBJ1-1; D possibly corresponds to TRBD1 (5 bases). The CDR3 is 13 amino acids. The V gene lost 5 bases and the J gene lost 1 base, with 8 bases spanning the gap. Germline V gives CDR1 SEHNR, CDR2 FQNEAQ (reference sequence). CDR3 region: CASSRDRNTEAFF. The CDR3 DNA sequence: TGTGCCAGCAGCCGTGACAGGAACACTGAAGCTTTCTTT. Drawing the rest from reference TRBV7-9 and TRBJ1-1, the complete variable domain is DTGVSQNPRHKITKRGQNVTFRCDPISEHNRLYWYRQTLGQGPEFLTYFQNEAQLEKSRLLSDRFSAERPKGSFSTLEIQRTEQGDSAMYLCASSRDRNTEAFFGQGTRLTVV.

The gene calls are TRBV7-9 and TRBJ2-6, with D possibly TRBD2 on 5 matching bases. There are 18 residues in the CDR3. The V end was cut by 0 bases, the J end by 1 base, with 13 bases between. From germline, CDR1 is SEHNR and CDR2 FQNEAQ (reference sequence). CDR3 sequence: CASSLAPGEVSGANVLTF. The DNA for the CDR3 is TGTGCCAGCAGCTTAGCTCCCGGGGAAGTATCTGGGGCCAACGTCCTGACTTTC. Full variable domain (missing parts from reference TRBV7-9 and TRBJ2-6): DTGVSQNPRHKITKRGQNVTFRCDPISEHNRLYWYRQTLGQGPEFLTYFQNEAQLEKSRLLSDRFSAERPKGSFSTLEIQRTEQGDSAMYLCASSLAPGEVSGANVLTFGAGSRLTVL.

This clonotype occurred many times. V usage is TRBV6-2 or TRBV6-3 and J usage is TRBJ2-3; a possible D gene is TRBD2 (5 bases). Trimming cost V 7 bases and J 11 bases, with 22 bases left between them. The CDR3 is 14 amino acids. The germline CDR1 and CDR2 sequences are MNHEY and SVGEGT. DNA for the CDR3: TGTGCCAGCACTAGACGAGGTGTGGGAGACCAGCAGTATTTT. Translated, it gives CASTRRGVGDQQYF.

This clonotype was observed many times. V usage is TRBV6-6 and J usage is TRBJ2-7, with D perhaps TRBD2 (5 bases). Germline V gene lookup returns CDR1 MNHNY and CDR2 SVGAGI (reference sequence). The ends were cut back, 0 bases at V and 3 bases at J, with 12 bases in the middle. The CDR3 consists of 15 residues. CDR3 protein: CASSYSGRGYYEQYF. The DNA of the CDR3 is TGTGCCAGCAGTTACTCGGGTCGGGGATACTACGAGCAGTACTTC.

The table lists this clonotype with many counts. The V call is TRBV4-1, the J call TRBJ2-2; a possible D gene is TRBD2 (6 bases). V gave up 3 bases and J gave up 4 bases, with 6 bases separating them. The germline V gene encodes CDR1 MGHRA and CDR2 YSYEKL. There are 13 residues in the CDR3. The CDR3 region is CASSHGGTGELFF. The CDR3 nucleotides read TGCGCCAGCAGCCACGGGGGCACCGGGGAGCTGTTTTTT.

This clonotype was seen many times. The chain is built from TRBV25-1 and TRBJ2-7, with D possibly called TRBD1 or TRBD2 (5 bases each). The V end lost 3 bases, the J end lost 3 bases, and 9 bases lay between the germline ends. The CDR3 totals 13 residues. Looked up from germline, CDR1 is MGHDK and CDR2 is SYGVNS. The CDR3 protein is CASSDGTGYEQYF. CDR3 in DNA: TGTGCCAGCAGTGACGGGACGGGCTACGAGCAGTACTTC.

This clonotype was counted ten times or more. The V and J genes are TRBV18 and TRBJ1-1; TRBD1 might be the D (6 bases). The ends were cut back, 5 bases at V and 2 bases at J, with 12 bases in the middle. Germline values: CDR1 KGHSH, CDR2 LQKENI. The CDR3 runs 14 residues. The CDR3 reads CASSELDSNTEAFF. The CDR3, as DNA: TGTGCCAGCTCAGAACTGGACAGTAACACTGAAGCTTTCTTT.

This clonotype has ten or more counts. V is TRBV4-1 and J is TRBJ2-1; a weak D match, TRBD2 (5 bases). The V gene lost 1 base and the J gene lost 0 bases, with 10 bases spanning the gap. Per germline, CDR1 MGHRA and CDR2 YSYEKL. The CDR3 extends over 16 amino acids. The DNA for the CDR3 is TGCGCCAGCAGCCAAGTAGCGTCAAGCTCCTACAATGAGCAGTTCTTC. Amino acids: CASSQVASSSYNEQFF.

This clonotype occurred many times. The V call is TRBV6-1, the J call TRBJ1-3, with D hard to call. The CDR3 sequence is 15 residues long. Trimming removed 1 base from V and 4 bases from J, with 11 bases in between. Looked up from germline, CDR1 is MNHNS and CDR2 is SASEGT. CDR3 coding DNA: TGTGCCAGCAGTGAAGTTGGAGCGGACGGAAACACCATATATTTT. Translating gives CASSEVGADGNTIYF.

The CDR3 coding sequence is TGTGCCAGCAGCCGCGAGTTAGCGGGGGGCACAGATACGCAGTATTTT. It specifies CASSRELAGGTDTQYF. The chain uses TRBV4-2 and TRBJ2-3; 9 positions agree with TRBD2. The germline V gene encodes CDR1 LGHNA and CDR2 YNFKEQ. This CDR3 spans 16 amino acids. Trimming cost V 4 bases and J 1 base; bases outside gene matches: 6.

In its sample, this clonotype was seen many times. The junction differs from germline at one of its ends, possibly a read error. The genes are TRBV7-2 and TRBJ2-5, with D maybe TRBD1 (5 bases). The germline CDR1 and CDR2 sequences are SGHTA and FQGNSA. The CDR3 has 11 amino acids. CDR3 residues: CASSSGPPGDF. The CDR3 bases are TGTGCCAGCAGCTCAGGGCCACCGGGCGACTTC.

This clonotype has just a few counts. CDR3 in DNA: TGTGCCACCAGCAGCTTAAGTTCACCCCTCCACTTT. Translated: CATSSLSSPLHF. The rearrangement uses TRBV15 and TRBJ1-6; D unresolved. Germline CDR1 is LNHNV and CDR2 is YYDKDF (reference sequence). The CDR3 covers 12 residues. V lost 3 bases to trimming and J lost 9 bases, with 6 bases between them. Complete variable domain (other parts from reference TRBV15 and TRBJ1-6): DAMVIQNPRYQVTQFGKPVTLSCSQTLNHNVMYWYQQKSSQAPKLLFHYYDKDFNNEADTPDNFQSRRPNTSFCFLDIRSPGLGDTAMYLCATSSLSSPLHFGNGTRLTVT.

The table lists this clonotype with many counts. The chain employs TRBV5-1 and TRBJ2-4; D is unresolved. CDR3 length: 13 residues. V lost 4 bases to trimming and J lost 3 bases, with 8 bases between them. Germline V gene data show CDR1 as SGHRS and CDR2 as YFSETQ. The CDR3 protein is CASSVGFKNIQYF. In DNA form, the CDR3 reads TGCGCCAGCAGCGTGGGGTTCAAAAACATTCAGTACTTC.

This clonotype has at least ten counts. The chain couples TRBV6-2 or TRBV6-3 to TRBJ1-5, with D unclear. Germline CDR1 and CDR2: MNHEY and SVGEGT. With 2 bases removed from V and 5 bases from J, the gap between germline ends came to 10 bases. This CDR3 is 14 amino acids long. Written as DNA, the CDR3 is TGTGCCAGCAGTTACGGGCTTGGGTATCAGCCCCAGCATTTT. Residues: CASSYGLGYQPQHF.

This clonotype showed up many times. V and J are TRBV9 and TRBJ1-1; 8 nucleotides match TRBD1. CDR1 SGDLS and CDR2 YYNGEE come from the germline V gene. The CDR3 is 16 amino acids. The V segment lost 4 bases and the J segment 10 bases; nucleotides outside the gene matches: 18. The CDR3 loop is CASSPRPDSDRVGAFF. CDR3 coding DNA: TGTGCCAGCAGCCCAAGACCTGACTCGGACAGGGTGGGAGCTTTCTTT.

This clonotype was picked up many times. V is TRBV12-3 or TRBV12-4 and J is TRBJ2-2; no clear D gene. The CDR3 has 11 amino acids. V lost 3 bases and J 5 bases, leaving 1 base between the germline ends. The CDR3 is CASSFTGELFF. CDR3 nucleotide sequence: TGTGCCAGCAGTTTTACCGGGGAGCTGTTTTTT.